This T cell receptor (beta chain) appears in the sequencing data of a study of blood T cell repertoires in COVID-19. Study as a whole: Material from acute and convalescent COVID-19 was sourced from the United States, Italy and Spain. T cells, B-cell-depleted T cells, or PBMCs provided the cDNA or gDNA that served as material.

V shed 4 bases, J shed 6 bases, and the junction held 4 bases outside the gene matches. This CDR3 is built from 14 residues. Germline assignment: CDR1 LGHDT and CDR2 YNNKEL (reference sequence). Original processing methods: Counts of nucleated cells, estimated from reference gene primer amplification, were obtained. Sequencing was performed with immunoSEQ multiplex PCR; in TCRdb, only in-frame clones are kept and a portion is missing. V, J and clone size are taken as reported in that table, and D and trimming were inferred from the DNA itself. Of more than 110,000 clones in the sample, around 89% were seen once.

Material for sequencing was peripheral blood. The rearrangement uses TRBV3-1 (or the pseudogene TRBV3-2) and TRBJ1-5; TRBD1 matches at 9 bases. The sequence was collected from a woman older than 75 with acute or convalescent COVID-19. The chain's CDR3 is CASSPGTGSQPQHF. The CDR3 DNA is TGTGCCAGCAGCCCGGGGACAGGGTCTCAGCCCCAGCATTTT.